This TCR beta chain was captured in a study of cytomegalovirus exposure and HLA in healthy donors. Trimming cost V 3 bases and J 11 bases; bases outside gene matches: 7. The CDR3 consists of 14 residues. Germline CDR1 SGHAT, CDR2 FQNNGV. Donors came from a validation cohort of over a hundred subjects, distinct from the first 666-subject cohort. Method: immunoSEQ multiplex PCR; TCRdb's copy keeps in-frame clones and lacks some. This sample yields 300,000 to 350,000 clones, of which roughly 87% are seen a single time; about 0.96% belongs to the top ten. The specimen was PBMCs. This sequence originates from a man younger than 40 in good health and CMV-seronegative. The chain recombines TRBV11-2 with TRBJ1-6; 7 positions match TRBD1. The CDR3 reads CASSLTDRVAPLHF. The CDR3 DNA follows: TGTGCCAGCAGCTTGACCGACAGGGTTGCACCCCTCCACTTT.